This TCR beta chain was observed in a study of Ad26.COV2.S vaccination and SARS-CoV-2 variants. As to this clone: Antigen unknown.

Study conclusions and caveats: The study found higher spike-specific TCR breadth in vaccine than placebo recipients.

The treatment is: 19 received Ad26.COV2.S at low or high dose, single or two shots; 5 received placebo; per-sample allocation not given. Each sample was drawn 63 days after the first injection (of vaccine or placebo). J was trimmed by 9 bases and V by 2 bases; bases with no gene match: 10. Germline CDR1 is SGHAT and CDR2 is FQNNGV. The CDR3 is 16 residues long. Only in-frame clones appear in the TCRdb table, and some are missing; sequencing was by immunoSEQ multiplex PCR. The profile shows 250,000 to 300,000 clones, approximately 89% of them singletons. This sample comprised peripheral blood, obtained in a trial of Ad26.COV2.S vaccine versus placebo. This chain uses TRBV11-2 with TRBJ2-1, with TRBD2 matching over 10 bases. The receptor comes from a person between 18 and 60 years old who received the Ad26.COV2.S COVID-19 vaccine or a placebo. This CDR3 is CASSLNWLAGVPEQFF. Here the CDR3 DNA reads TGTGCCAGCAGCTTAAACTGGCTAGCGGGAGTGCCTGAGCAGTTCTTC.